These T cell receptor beta chains were read from a single sample in a study of cytomegalovirus exposure and HLA in healthy donors. Assay: immunoSEQ multiplex PCR; the TCRdb copy retains only in-frame clones and omits some. The sample shows about 49,000 clones, approximately 90% of them seen only once. The sequenced sample consisted of PBMCs. The receptors stem from a man between 18 and 29 years old in good health and CMV-seronegative. Each CDR3 is given without its conserved first and last residue.

>TRBV27|TRBJ1-5
ASSLSFRGLHQPQH
>TRBV6-5|TRBJ2-5
ASSYYRGRETQY
>TRBV5-1|TRBJ2-2
ASSWSGAGVYTGELF
>TRBV5-6|TRBJ2-7
ASSRSGGLFYEQY
>TRBV2|TRBJ2-7
ASSEHPEVYEQY
>TRBV4-3|TRBJ2-3
ASSQDPEFGGGTDTQY
>TRBV7-3|TRBJ2-1
ASSLSLASSYNEQF
>TRBV29-1|TRBJ2-1
SVEGRGRAYNEQF
>TRBV11-2|TRBJ2-5
ASSSGVAETQY
>TRBV27|TRBJ2-1
ASKPPGTSGNNEQF
>TRBV9|TRBJ2-1
ASSVPPRGNANEQF
>TRBV2|TRBJ2-1
ASSDGGSVHEQF
>TRBV10-3|TRBJ2-7
AISGLAGVDEQY
>TRBV27|TRBJ2-1
ASSHLGGGGRGREQF
>TRBV30|TRBJ2-7
AWASVSGNEQY
>TRBV5-4|TRBJ2-5
ASSLVGGETQY
>TRBV30|TRBJ1-3
AWNSPGSGNTIY
>TRBV28|TRBJ1-1
ASCPLRGAVDTEAF
>TRBV11-2|TRBJ1-2
ASSSIRTAANYGYT
>TRBV28|TRBJ2-7
ASSNLGLAGGEQY
>TRBV5-1|TRBJ2-1
ASSLALGLAGLNEQF
>TRBV4-3|TRBJ2-7
ASSQIRDSFYEQY
>TRBV28|TRBJ2-7
ASRISGTTYEQY
>TRBV5-1|TRBJ2-1
ASASGTSNEQF
>TRBV6-6|TRBJ2-1
ASRPPLVMGEQF
>TRBV28|TRBJ2-7
ASSPGQGASYEQY
>TRBV19|TRBJ1-5
ASNLSGGQPQH
>TRBV27|TRBJ1-2
ASADGSRSRGYT
>TRBV9|TRBJ2-5
ASSVGVDVGGPIVTQY
>TRBV7-8|TRBJ1-1
ASSLARARGLIPEPNTEAF
>TRBV15|TRBJ2-1
ATSQPDRYNEQF
>TRBV7-2|TRBJ2-1
ASSSRQGGNEQF
>TRBV5-5|TRBJ2-3
ASSFFSGMEDTQY
>TRBV19|TRBJ2-1
ASSRAGNNNEQF
>TRBV9|TRBJ2-1
ASSVRAGEGEQF
>TRBV9|TRBJ2-7
ASSVGTSGTNEQY
>TRBV5-1|TRBJ2-2
ASSLAGFANTGELF
>TRBV27|TRBJ2-1
ASSFVNEQF
>TRBV27|TRBJ2-7
ASAPGLAVTYEQY
>TRBV6-5|TRBJ1-2
ASSSSGLKQGGYT
>TRBV5-6|TRBJ2-7
ASSFQTYEQY
>TRBV6-1|TRBJ2-7
ASSSLREQY
>TRBV9|TRBJ2-5
ASSPRSGEGGQETQY
>TRBV7-9|TRBJ1-2
ASSPPGQNYGYT
>TRBV7-3|TRBJ2-2
ASSPLGLGTNTGELF
>TRBV7-3|TRBJ2-3
ASSSRGTDTQY
>TRBV6-6|TRBJ2-1
ASSPLYEQF
>TRBV19|TRBJ2-5
ASSMSGWRTQY
>TRBV6-6|TRBJ2-3
ASMARGGDTQY
>TRBV7-2|TRBJ2-1
ASSFRGVGLAGQNEQF